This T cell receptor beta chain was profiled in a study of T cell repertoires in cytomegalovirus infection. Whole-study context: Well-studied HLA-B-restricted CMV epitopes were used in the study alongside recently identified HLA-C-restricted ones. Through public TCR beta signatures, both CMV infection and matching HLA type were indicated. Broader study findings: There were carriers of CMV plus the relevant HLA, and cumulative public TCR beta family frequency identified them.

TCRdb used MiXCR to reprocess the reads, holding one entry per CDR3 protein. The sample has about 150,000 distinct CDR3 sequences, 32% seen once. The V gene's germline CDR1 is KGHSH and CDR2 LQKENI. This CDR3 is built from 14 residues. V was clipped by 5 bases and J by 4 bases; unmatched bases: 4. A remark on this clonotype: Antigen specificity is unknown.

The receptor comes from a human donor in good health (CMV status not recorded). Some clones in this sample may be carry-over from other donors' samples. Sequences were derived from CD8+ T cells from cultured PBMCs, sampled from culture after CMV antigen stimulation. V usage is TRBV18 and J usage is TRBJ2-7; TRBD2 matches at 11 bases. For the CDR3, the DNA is TGTGCCAGCTCATCGGGACTAGCGGTTTACGAGCAGTACTTC. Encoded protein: CASSSGLAVYEQYF.